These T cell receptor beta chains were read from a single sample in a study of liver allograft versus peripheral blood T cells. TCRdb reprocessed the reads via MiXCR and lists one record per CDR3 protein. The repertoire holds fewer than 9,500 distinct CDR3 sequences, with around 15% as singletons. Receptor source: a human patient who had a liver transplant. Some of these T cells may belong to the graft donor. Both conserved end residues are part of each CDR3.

cdr3_aa: CSVQGGRGQGGADTQYF
v_call: TRBV29-1

cdr3_aa: CASSRQGLNEKLFF
v_call: TRBV12-3/TRBV12-4

cdr3_aa: CASSISRADYGYTF
v_call: TRBV19

cdr3_aa: CASSVEGNSNQPQHF
v_call: TRBV9

cdr3_aa: CASGFPTGPEAF
v_call: TRBV12-5

cdr3_aa: CASSSGTSGGSYNEQFF
v_call: TRBV5-6

cdr3_aa: CASSPTRDREGNQPQHF
v_call: TRBV12-3/TRBV12-4

cdr3_aa: CSALRGGRTNTEAFF
v_call: TRBV20-1

cdr3_aa: CASSEIGGNYGYTF
v_call: TRBV2

cdr3_aa: CASSSTSGGAKAQYF
v_call: TRBV7-2

cdr3_aa: CSARGRGYTF
v_call: TRBV20-1

cdr3_aa: CASSSTGTNYGYTF
v_call: TRBV7-9

cdr3_aa: CASSSQGSTEAFF
v_call: TRBV12-3/TRBV12-4

cdr3_aa: CASKPLTGDWEPQHF
v_call: TRBV27

cdr3_aa: CASSLVPSMNTEAFF
v_call: TRBV7-2

cdr3_aa: CASRSGDTPYEQYF
v_call: TRBV27

cdr3_aa: CASTPPPEDRPETSYEQYF
v_call: TRBV27

cdr3_aa: CASSQGVGAREKLFF
v_call: TRBV3-1

cdr3_aa: CASSPPGQGRDEQYF
v_call: TRBV28

cdr3_aa: CAGSDSRGGETQYF
v_call: TRBV5-4

cdr3_aa: CASSTNNEQFF
v_call: TRBV6-6

cdr3_aa: CASSLGGRASNQPQHF
v_call: TRBV7-9

cdr3_aa: CASSLAPNSNQPQHF
v_call: TRBV5-6

cdr3_aa: CASSWGRLGEQYF
v_call: TRBV6-2/TRBV6-3

cdr3_aa: CASSLTGTAYEKLFF
v_call: TRBV5-6

cdr3_aa: CASSQTGTASTEAFF
v_call: TRBV3-1

cdr3_aa: CASSLPGAGTEAFF
v_call: TRBV6-1

cdr3_aa: CASTRPLGQGTSPLHF
v_call: TRBV6-2/TRBV6-3

cdr3_aa: CAISEDPSGDSPLHF
v_call: TRBV10-3

cdr3_aa: CASSFGNNYGYTF
v_call: TRBV28

cdr3_aa: CSARDGGGGVTQYF
v_call: TRBV20-1

cdr3_aa: CASKGASVSSYEQYF
v_call: TRBV10-2

cdr3_aa: CASSEPWEVTYEQYF
v_call: TRBV6-1

cdr3_aa: CASSEYRGGSNTEAFF
v_call: TRBV6-1

cdr3_aa: CSARDERSNQPQHF
v_call: TRBV20-1

cdr3_aa: CASSSAGTSTDTQYF
v_call: TRBV25-1

cdr3_aa: CASSTRQDYGYTF
v_call: TRBV19

cdr3_aa: CASSSGTGGTDTQYF
v_call: TRBV12-3/TRBV12-4

cdr3_aa: CASSFGAYNSPLHF
v_call: TRBV12-3/TRBV12-4

cdr3_aa: CASSQEIPGVDTIYF
v_call: TRBV3-1

cdr3_aa: CASSLGLAVDTQYF
v_call: TRBV11-2

cdr3_aa: CASSPRSGNSGNTIYF
v_call: TRBV7-9

cdr3_aa: CASSLRENGELFF
v_call: TRBV5-1

cdr3_aa: CSARDPGNTQPQHF
v_call: TRBV20-1

cdr3_aa: CASKAAGWTYEQYF
v_call: TRBV28

cdr3_aa: CASSGVPVRREDEQYF
v_call: TRBV2

cdr3_aa: CASSPTGFNGYTF
v_call: TRBV6-1

cdr3_aa: CSVSRATEAFF
v_call: TRBV29-1

cdr3_aa: CASSPGTGVAFF
v_call: TRBV7-9

cdr3_aa: CASWETSGSFTF
v_call: TRBV5-1

cdr3_aa: CASSSFPGGEQYF
v_call: TRBV19

cdr3_aa: CASSSQDRGGEKLFF
v_call: TRBV7-9

cdr3_aa: CASSTQYEGEAFF
v_call: TRBV7-2

cdr3_aa: CASSSLGQGNGYTF
v_call: TRBV6-6

cdr3_aa: CASSEWPKDRGGRDTEAFF
v_call: TRBV6-1

cdr3_aa: CASIREQNSPLHF
v_call: TRBV19

cdr3_aa: CASSLRGSKGYEQYF
v_call: TRBV12-3/TRBV12-4

cdr3_aa: CASSRGQGITGELFF
v_call: TRBV18